The rows below give T cell receptor beta chains drawn from one sample of a study of T cell clusters in autoimmune cytopenias. TCRdb reprocessed the multiplex PCR reads; each CDR3 protein has one entry and no DNA is given. The table lists approximately 11,000 distinct CDR3 sequences. These data also formed part of another study, on T cell repertoires in aging, cancer and after chemotherapy.

The specimen sequenced was peripheral blood. Source of these receptors: a human donor in good health. Both conserved end residues are part of each CDR3. Each record gives: V gene, clone size, J gene, CDR3 protein. The size of a clone is reported for some rows only, either as once, few or many, or as a class for expanded clones.

V: TRBV6-6; size: medium-sized; J: TRBJ2-3; CDR3: CASSLAGATGTQYF
V: TRBV4-3; size: -; J: TRBJ2-3; CDR3: CARSLLTGITDTQYF
V: TRBV5-4; size: -; J: TRBJ2-2; CDR3: CASSPRDRGTGELFF
V: TRBV28; size: -; J: TRBJ2-6; CDR3: CASSSRGLRRRGANVLTF
V: TRBV18; size: -; J: TRBJ2-5; CDR3: CASSPRSGETQYF
V: TRBV20-1; size: -; J: TRBJ2-7; CDR3: CSARASGGFSYEQYF
V: TRBV19; size: medium-sized; J: TRBJ2-1; CDR3: CASSKLRDGNNEQFF
V: TRBV5-6; size: -; J: TRBJ1-2; CDR3: CASSLGDRYSGYTF
V: TRBV15; size: medium-sized; J: TRBJ2-5; CDR3: CATSRVEGETQYF
V: TRBV29-1; size: medium-sized; J: TRBJ1-1; CDR3: CSLSGGVAEAFF
V: TRBV7-9; size: -; J: TRBJ2-2; CDR3: CASSFRLAGDNTGELFF
V: TRBV30; size: -; J: TRBJ1-5; CDR3: CAWSVRDNQPQHF
V: TRBV18; size: -; J: TRBJ2-7; CDR3: CASSPSAGQGLYEQYF
V: TRBV7-6; size: medium-sized; J: TRBJ2-7; CDR3: CASSPGRIPYEQYF
V: TRBV20-1; size: -; J: TRBJ1-2; CDR3: CSAAWDRLNYGYTF
V: TRBV9; size: -; J: TRBJ1-4; CDR3: CASSVGGRGLFEKLFF
V: TRBV12-3/TRBV12-4; size: -; J: TRBJ1-5; CDR3: CASSPDRGSNQPQHF
V: TRBV5-8; size: -; J: TRBJ2-3; CDR3: CASSHGRGGSDTQYF
V: TRBV5-6; size: -; J: TRBJ2-7; CDR3: CASTTSGGIYEQYF
V: TRBV20-1; size: -; J: TRBJ2-3; CDR3: CSTPRGQLTDTQYF
V: TRBV12-3/TRBV12-4; size: -; J: TRBJ2-6; CDR3: CASSAGIGANVLTF
V: TRBV7-9; size: -; J: TRBJ1-6; CDR3: CASTHGGRDSPLHF
V: TRBV6-2/TRBV6-3; size: -; J: TRBJ1-5; CDR3: CASSYIGPPQASQPQHF
V: TRBV10-1; size: -; J: TRBJ2-2; CDR3: CASVPRGPENTGELFF
V: TRBV7-2; size: -; J: TRBJ2-1; CDR3: CASSFYLGETQYF
V: TRBV20-1; size: -; J: TRBJ2-5; CDR3: CSASLMGQETQYF
V: TRBV30; size: -; J: TRBJ1-5; CDR3: CAWGRTGVNQPQHF
V: TRBV6-1; size: medium-sized; J: TRBJ1-1; CDR3: CASSFTNTEAFF
V: TRBV7-2; size: -; J: TRBJ2-5; CDR3: CASSAQGIQETQYF
V: TRBV4-3; size: -; J: TRBJ1-1; CDR3: CASSRTYSGLTEAFF
V: TRBV5-4; size: -; J: TRBJ1-2; CDR3: CASSLVLKGEGGYTF
V: TRBV19; size: -; J: TRBJ1-5; CDR3: CASRGGRGSNQPQHF
V: TRBV27; size: -; J: TRBJ1-5; CDR3: CASSSGTGLNQPQHF
V: TRBV27; size: medium-sized; J: TRBJ1-2; CDR3: CASRDTLHSYGYTF
V: TRBV6-5; size: medium-sized; J: TRBJ2-7; CDR3: CASSYARSYEQYF
V: TRBV6-6; size: -; J: TRBJ1-4; CDR3: CASSPGQGATANEKLFF
V: TRBV7-2; size: medium-sized; J: TRBJ1-1; CDR3: CASSHNRNTEAFF
V: TRBV20-1; size: hyperexpanded; J: TRBJ1-1; CDR3: CSVKVPRGWTNTEAFF
V: TRBV28; size: -; J: TRBJ1-1; CDR3: CASRPPGTHTEAFF
V: TRBV12-3/TRBV12-4; size: -; J: TRBJ2-4; CDR3: CASSLAWRGGNIQYF
V: TRBV5-1; size: -; J: TRBJ1-2; CDR3: CASRGQGAVWGGYTF